The entry below describes one T cell receptor beta chain. Its antigen has not been determined. No qualities accompany the bases; no much larger clone lies one base away. The germline V gene yields MGHRA for CDR1 and YSYEKL for CDR2. Counted from cysteine to phenylalanine, this CDR3 has 15 amino acids. The sequence is cut down to CDR3 DNA, 45 bases in frame from base 1. The junction shows trimming of 0 bases on V and 7 bases on J, and the gene matches do not reach 8 bases of it. The sample is drawn from a study of cytomegalovirus exposure and HLA in healthy donors (TCRdb year 2017). In terms of the full investigation: An earlier analysis of several hundred of the donors reported about 250 Gb of sequence data and 100 million to 130 million unique TCR beta sequences from about 179 million T cells. About 300 gigabases of sequencing data and around 85 million unique TCR sequences made up an early release that covered several hundred HLA-typed donors. Of the 398 genotyped donors, approximately 83% fell in the genetic ancestry cluster associated with self-reported Caucasian donors. The study was designed to test whether signatures of past pathogen exposure could be identified by cataloging public T cell receptors. Using immunosequencing, the study profiled T cell repertoires from 500 to 800 subjects and related those repertoires to cytomegalovirus serostatus. Besides the first cohort of approximately 670 subjects, a separate validation cohort made up of some 110 different subjects was used. High-throughput TCR immunosequencing, statistical association of individual TCRs with disease status, and machine learning were combined to predict cytomegalovirus infection status. A later analysis re-examined previously published TCR beta repertoires from more than 600 donors and added high-resolution HLA genotyping to investigate patterns of TCR occurrence. Rather than drawing on any new phenotypic data, the later analysis identified candidate immune exposures from TCR beta sequences and the way those sequences occurred across donors. An earlier analysis of 500 to 650 of the donors applied high-throughput TCR beta sequencing to assess whether each TCR beta V gene segment acted as functional or pseudogenic. Alongside the repertoire data, information on donor age, sex, ethnicity and CMV serostatus was compiled. A later genetic analysis took genome-wide SNP genotypes for about 55% of the 666 donors and used that subset as a discovery cohort. Every discovery cohort repertoire had been produced on one sequencing platform. Both class I and class II loci were covered by HLA typing, at four-digit resolution. The number of donors typed differed by locus, with roughly 620-640 for A, B, C, DRB1 and DQB1, 522 for DQA1, 600 to 610 for DPA1, and under 490 for DPB1. A handful of DR-DQ haplotypes were handled as single units for association and clustering because linkage in the cohort was strong. On average, roughly 200,000 unique TCR beta nucleotide sequences were sequenced per donor among roughly 430 genotyped donors of the cohort, with roughly 18% of those sequences being non-productive. The paper as a whole reports these results and caveats: For the cohort, immune exposure information was limited to CMV serostatus. A cluster of highly shared sequence variants was judged likely to be a technical artifact of the sequencing pipeline. Because some donors lacked HLA typing at each locus, the association tests relied only on the typed subset. A further reported finding was that TCR beta sequences accurately predicted the HLA-A and HLA-B alleles for most subjects in the first cohort. In both the original and validation cohorts, the classifier was reported to diagnose cytomegalovirus status with high specificity and sensitivity. Most TCR sequences were observed very rarely across donors, whereas some public TCRs were present in many individuals. Strong co-occurrence of HLA alleles, especially DR and DQ, made assigning TCR associations to individual alleles difficult. In vitro tests confirmed that three of the cytomegalovirus-associated TCR beta chains recognize cytomegalovirus antigens. At a false discovery rate of 0.05, a later analysis linked some 17,000 TCR beta sequences to specific HLA alleles. A total of 150 or so TCR beta chains were listed by the study as associated with cytomegalovirus. Compared with equally common non-associated chains, HLA-associated TCR beta chains in a later analysis were more clonally expanded and had lower generation probabilities. This cohort had only TCR beta chains sequenced, and the lack of alpha or paired-chain data limited which features could be detected. It was suggested by the authors that the approach could potentially be generalized to other disease states and immunological phenotypes. In an earlier analysis of 587 of the donors, most TCR beta V segments appeared in productive rearrangements about 90% or about 30% of the time, broadly matching IMGT annotations. In a later analysis, the rate of TCR association differed among HLA loci, with DRB1 alleles having the most associated TCRs and HLA-C alleles having the fewest. A later analysis found that most CMV-associated TCR beta chains appeared HLA-restricted, with HLA associations seemingly driven largely by CMV exposure. Correlated functional status among segregating V segments might reflect linkage disequilibrium, but an unknown experimental factor could not be ruled out. The earlier analysis of a few hundred of the donors excluded 15 to 20 rarely observed V segments, including chromosome 9 orphons, because counts were too low. The presence/absence analyses assumed that sequencing depth was roughly uniform across donors, and that assumption may not be true. According to a later analysis, parvovirus B19, influenza, CMV and Epstein-Barr virus appeared linked to several top co-occurrence clusters. An association between a missense DCLRE1C variant and V-gene and J-gene trimming of TCR beta chains was found in a later genetic analysis and replicated in an independent cohort. Compared with the approximately 670-donor mean, donors in an Asian-associated ancestry cluster had fewer N-insertions in productive TCRs, according to a later genetic analysis. Some IMGT-functional V segments, including TRBV6-2 and TRBV6-3, could not be told apart with the 87-base-pair reads, so those segments were excluded.

The cohort comprised fewer than 750 healthy bone marrow donors. All cohort members were sampled while nominally healthy, although unrecorded immune exposures were likely present. The donor was CMV seronegative and was included in the group of a few hundred seronegative cohort members. A peripheral blood sample was provided by each donor, and peripheral blood mononuclear cells were used for TCR beta sequencing. Genomic DNA was extracted from the blood cell samples with the Qiagen DNeasy Blood Extraction Kit. Libraries came from the immunoSEQ multiplex PCR assay. For the multiplex PCR, a mixture combining 60 forward primers for TCR Vbeta segments and 13 reverse primers for TCR Jbeta segments was used. The CDR3 region of rearranged TCR beta genes was amplified from genomic DNA by a multiplex PCR assay. Amplified TCR beta libraries were sequenced as 87-base-pair reads on the Illumina HiSeq System. On the study's bioinformatics: Across the roughly 700 repertoires, a later analysis counted roughly 77 million unique TCR beta chains, around 11 million of which were shared by at least two donors. Raw reads were error-corrected and collapsed into unique sequences with a nearest-neighbor algorithm that merged closely related sequences to remove PCR and sequencing errors. V, D and J gene segments were assigned by aligning CDR3 sequences to IMGT reference sequences. For a sequence to be retained, a match of at least six nucleotides was required to both a V gene segment and a J gene segment. Rearrangements were called productive when the CDR3 lacked stop codons and stayed in frame with V and J; all others were non-productive. Following IMGT convention, CDR3 was defined as the stretch from the second conserved V-encoded cysteine up to the conserved J-encoded phenylalanine. In an earlier analysis of more than 550 of the donors, sequences lacking an unambiguous match to a single V gene segment were excluded. An earlier analysis of about 590 of the donors classified V segments as functional when productive rearrangements were above 56.7% and as segregating when the standard deviation between donors was above 5%. A statistical classification framework was developed to diagnose cytomegalovirus status using the catalog of TCR beta chain sequences. In a later analysis, TCR nucleotide sequences were compared against IMGT/GENE-DB human TR gene sequences so that V and J genes could be assigned. The TCRdist pipeline was used in a later analysis to assign CDR3 sequences and most-parsimonious VDJ recombination scenarios. In a later analysis, each TCR beta chain was defined by its CDR3 amino acid sequence together with its V-gene family, and reads lacking a unique V-gene family were excluded. As a way to deal with suspected cross-contamination and a sequencing artifact, a later analysis dropped over 550 nucleotide sequences that were highly shared and had low generation probability. In a later analysis, a clonal expansion index for each public chain was calculated from normalized within-repertoire ranks of inferred template counts. In a later analysis, generation probabilities were computed with a VDJ recombination model fitted to out-of-frame rearrangements, and the resulting probabilities were checked against IGoR. In a later analysis, hypergeometric tests were used to score TCR-TCR, TCR-HLA and TCR-CMV co-occurrence, with a repertoire-size bias correction applied to TCR pairs. In a later analysis, false discovery rates were estimated by permuting HLA or CMV assignments 20 times. In a later analysis, co-occurring TCRs were grouped with DBSCAN, and TCRdist sequence similarity was added when clustering was performed within HLA-allele-positive subsets. Co-occurrence clustering excluded repertoires with fewer than 30,000 or more than 120,000 public chains, plus five with anomalous nucleotide sharing. Imported from immuneACCESS, the table was reduced by TCRdb to in-frame sequences with V and J called. These copies leave out some clones; in studies compared against another copy, an unresolved V gene accounts for under half, and the cause of the remainder is not known. D and trimming come from the DNA, and the V and J calls and clone size come from that table. This sample has about 170,000 clones in its table, and more than 80% of those were observed once. Clones ranked in the top ten supply about 2.4% of the sample.

The chain was built from TRBV4-1 and TRBJ2-5, with TRBD2 identical over 7 junction bases. The TCR sequence derives from a male donor in good health and CMV-seronegative. Source material: PBMCs. The DNA sequence follows: TGCGCCAGCAGCCAAGAGAACGGGAGGCCTTGGACCCAGTACTTC. It specifies CASSQENGRPWTQYF.